The 31 T cell receptor beta chains in this list originate from one sample, sequenced in a study of metastatic and nonmetastatic thyroid tumors. Thyroid surgery took place with no prior treatment in any patient. Through MiXCR, TCRdb re-clonotyped the PCR reads. The profile shows about 52,000 clones, roughly a sixth of them singletons. The sample consisted of blood. These receptors were obtained from a female donor with papillary thyroid cancer or a benign thyroid nodule (not recorded which). Some clones in this sample may be carry-over from other donors' samples.

The chain uses TRBV19 and TRBJ1-5; TRBD1 might be the D (6 bases). Germline V lookup: CDR1 LNHDA, CDR2 SQIVND (reference sequence). The CDR3 spans 15 residues. CDR3 protein: CFTRRRQDGHQPQHF. As DNA, the CDR3 is TGTTTCACCCGCCGCAGACAGGACGGACATCAGCCCCAGCATTTT. Based on the CDR3 plus reference TRBV19 and TRBJ1-5, the full variable domain is DGGITQSPKYLFRKEGQNVTLSCEQNLNHDAMYWYRQDPGQGLRLIYYSQIVNDFQKGDIAEGYSVSREKKESFPLTVTSAQKNPTAFYLCFTRRRQDGHQPQHFGDGTRLSIL.

The chain uses TRBV20-1 and TRBJ2-7, with 9 bases identical to TRBD2. Unmatched junction bases numbered 4, after V lost 1 base and J lost 3 bases. There are 14 residues in the CDR3. The germline V gene has CDR1 DFQATT and CDR2 SNEGSKA (reference sequence). The CDR3 region has the DNA TGCAGTGCTAGAGGATGGACTAGCGACTACGAGCAGTACTTC. Translation: CSARGWTSDYEQYF.

This clone occurred a few times. The junction departs from germline at one end; a sequencing error may be responsible. This chain connects TRBV27 to TRBJ1-1; TRBD1 agrees at 10 bases. The CDR3 spans 15 residues. The germline V gene has CDR1 MNHEY and CDR2 SMNVEV (reference sequence). CDR3 in DNA: TGTGCCAGAAGTTTACGACAGGGGGCCGTAACTGAAGATTTCTTT. Translation gives CARSLRQGAVTEDFF.

V is TRBV20-1 and J is TRBJ2-1; 7 bases align to TRBD2. This CDR3 is built from 14 residues. Germline V gene data show CDR1 as DFQATT and CDR2 as SNEGSKA (reference sequence). J was trimmed by 4 bases and V by 4 bases; bases with no gene match: 7. The CDR3 sequence is CSATVLASYNEQFF. Here the CDR3 DNA reads TGCAGTGCTACGGTACTAGCGTCTTACAATGAGCAGTTCTTC.

This clone was found many times. The V gene is TRBV29-1, the J gene TRBJ2-5; TRBD2 is a possible D gene (6 bases). V was cut by 6 bases and J by 5 bases, with 19 bases left in between. Germline V gene sequence: CDR1 SQVTM, CDR2 ANQGSEA. CDR3 length equals 14 residues. Here the CDR3 DNA reads TGCAGCGTCCTGGTCGGGGGTCGAGGGGAGACCCAGTACTTC. This sequence encodes CSVLVGGRGETQYF.

This clone was counted many times. The chain is built from TRBV5-1 and TRBJ2-5, with D perhaps matching TRBD1 or TRBD2 (5 bases each). CDR1 SGHRS and CDR2 YFSETQ come from the germline V gene. The ends were cut back, 4 bases at V and 7 bases at J, with 17 bases in the middle. The CDR3 spans 14 residues. The DNA for the CDR3 is TGCGCCAGCAGCCCCCCGGGGCCCCTTAGGACCCAGTACTTC. This gives the protein CASSPPGPLRTQYF.

This clone was counted at least ten times. The chain couples TRBV7-8 to TRBJ2-1; D is unclear. This CDR3 region has 11 residues. V shed 1 base and J shed 8 bases, with 3 bases lying between them. Looked up from germline, CDR1 is SGHVS and CDR2 is FQNEAQ. The CDR3: CASSLVDEQFF. The CDR3 DNA sequence: TGTGCCAGCAGCTTAGTGGATGAGCAGTTCTTC. Drawing the rest from reference TRBV7-8 and TRBJ2-1, the complete variable domain is GAGVSQSPRYKVAKRGQDVALRCDPISGHVSLFWYQQALGQGPEFLTYFQNEAQLDKSGLPSDRFFAERPEGSVSTLKIQRTQQEDSAVYLCASSLVDEQFFGPGTRLTVL.

This clone was seen ten or more times. The rearrangement links TRBV13 to TRBJ2-2; 8 bases are shared with TRBD2. This CDR3 is built from 17 residues. Germline V gene sequence: CDR1 PRHDT, CDR2 FYEKMQ (reference sequence). The junction had 9 bases not matched to a gene; V was cut back by 3 bases and J by 3 bases. CDR3 bases: TGTGCCAGCAGCTTGAGTACCCGGGGGGGGGACACCGGGGAGCTGTTTTTT. Its protein is CASSLSTRGGDTGELFF. The full variable domain, its missing parts supplied by reference TRBV13 and TRBJ2-2, is AAGVIQSPRHLIKEKRETATLKCYPIPRHDTVYWYQQGPGQDPQFLISFYEKMQSDKGSIPDRFSAQQFSDYHSELNMSSLELGDSALYFCASSLSTRGGDTGELFFGEGSRLTVL.

This clone turned up a few times. The CDR3 does not close with the conserved phenylalanine or tryptophan, likely indicating a read error. V gene TRBV12-3 or TRBV12-4 combines with J gene TRBJ2-7, with D perhaps matching TRBD1 or TRBD2 (6 bases each). There are 14 residues in the CDR3. CDR3 bases: TGTGCCAGCAGTTTAGAAAGGGGGGTTTACGGGCAGTACTCC. This codes for CASSLERGVYGQYS.

Comment on this clone: The CDR3 end shows no conserved phenylalanine or tryptophan, and so a read error is likely. The chain couples TRBV19 to TRBJ1-5; D unclear. This CDR3 spans 15 amino acids. V was pared by 2 bases and J by 3 bases, with 11 bases between. The V gene's germline CDR1 is LNHDA and CDR2 SQIVND (reference sequence). The DNA for the CDR3 is TGTGCCAGTAGTATATACGGTGACGTCAATCAGCCCCAGCATTCT. This codes for CASSIYGDVNQPQHS.

For this clone: A junction end diverges from the germline sequence, so it may reflect a read error. The chain combines TRBV6-2 or TRBV6-3 with TRBJ1-5, with TRBD1 matching 11 bases. The CDR3 sequence is 19 residues long. Germline V gene sequence: CDR1 MNHEY, CDR2 SVGEGT. CDR3 nucleotides: TGTGCCAGCAGTCCTGGACAGGGGGCTCTATTGGTTAGCAATCATCCCCAGCATTTT. Residues: CASSPGQGALLVSNHPQHF.

This clone has at least ten counts. The genes are TRBV20-1 and TRBJ2-1; 9 positions match TRBD2. CDR1 and CDR2 (germline): DFQATT, SNEGSKA (reference sequence). The CDR3 extends over 14 amino acids. The V and J ends lost 3 bases and 3 bases, in that order; junction bases with no gene match: 3. The CDR3, as DNA: TGCAGTGCTAGGACTAGCGGTTACTACAATGAGCAGTTCTTC. It specifies CSARTSGYYNEQFF.

This clone was seen only a few times. The gene calls are TRBV19 and TRBJ1-2; 8 nucleotides align to TRBD1. The CDR3 has 14 amino acids. The ends lost 3 bases at V and 5 bases at J; junction bases unmatched: 5. The germline V gene encodes CDR1 LNHDA and CDR2 SQIVND (reference sequence). The CDR3 reads CASSMAQGAYGYTF. CDR3 DNA: TGTGCCAGTAGTATGGCGCAGGGGGCTTATGGCTACACCTTC.

Ten or more counts support this clone. The gene calls are TRBV7-9 and TRBJ1-3, with D perhaps TRBD1 (5 bases). V lost 3 bases to trimming and J lost 2 bases, with 8 bases between them. This CDR3 region has 14 residues. Germline values: CDR1 SEHNR, CDR2 FQNEAQ (reference sequence). The DNA for the CDR3 is TGTGCCAGCAGCTTGACAGCGACTGGAAACACCATATATTTT. Translating gives CASSLTATGNTIYF. Complete variable domain (other parts from reference TRBV7-9 and TRBJ1-3): DTGVSQNPRHKITKRGQNVTFRCDPISEHNRLYWYRQTLGQGPEFLTYFQNEAQLEKSRLLSDRFSAERPKGSFSTLEIQRTEQGDSAMYLCASSLTATGNTIYFGEGSWLTVV.

This clone counts as medium-sized. The chain couples TRBV6-1 to TRBJ2-7, with D perhaps TRBD2 (5 bases). In germline, CDR1 is MNHNS, CDR2 SASEGT. The CDR3 has 14 amino acids. The V end lost 7 bases, the J end lost 0 bases, and 13 bases lay between the germline ends. The CDR3 protein is CASNPSRGSYEQYF. In DNA, the CDR3 is TGTGCCAGCAACCCAAGCCGGGGCTCCTACGAGCAGTACTTC.

This clone was picked up a small number of times. The rearrangement links TRBV28 to TRBJ1-5; D is uncertain. The CDR3 runs 14 residues. The ends were cut back, 2 bases at V and 9 bases at J, with 14 bases in the middle. CDR1 is MDHEN, CDR2 SYDVKM, per germline. CDR3 amino acids: CASSLVYQFGPQHF. In DNA, the CDR3 is TGTGCCAGCAGTTTAGTATACCAATTCGGGCCCCAGCATTTT.

This clone has ten or more counts. This sequence joins TRBV6-2 or TRBV6-3 and TRBJ1-6, with D possibly matching TRBD1 (5 bases). The CDR3 has 15 residues. V was trimmed by 6 bases and J by 14 bases, leaving 23 bases between them. Per the germline V gene, CDR1 is MNHEY and CDR2 is SVGEGT. The CDR3 reads CASRPPGASIGALHF. CDR3 nucleotide sequence: TGTGCCAGCAGGCCCCCCGGGGCCTCGATCGGAGCCCTCCACTTT.

This clone was seen ten or more times. Distinct nucleotide sequences in the sample also encode this CDR3. This sequence joins TRBV5-1 and TRBJ2-7; D not resolved. Germline-derived CDR1 and CDR2 are SGHRS and YFSETQ. Trimming left V 3 bases short and J 5 bases short, with 9 bases between. CDR3 length: 12 amino acids. The CDR3 sequence is CASSSLSHEQYF. CDR3 nucleotide sequence: TGCGCCAGCAGCTCGCTGTCCCACGAGCAGTACTTC.

This clone has more than one count but fewer than ten. The chain joins TRBV27 to TRBJ2-7, with a tentative D call TRBD2 (6 bases). The CDR3 runs to 13 residues. V was cut by 6 bases and J by 3 bases, with 12 bases left in between. Per the germline V gene, CDR1 is MNHEY and CDR2 is SMNVEV (reference sequence). The CDR3: CASRRGDFYEQYF. CDR3 coding DNA: TGTGCCAGCAGGCGGGGCGACTTCTACGAGCAGTACTTC.

This clone turned up a few times. The chain couples TRBV28 to TRBJ1-6; tentative D call: TRBD1 (5 bases). In germline, CDR1 is MDHEN, CDR2 SYDVKM. CDR3 length: 17 amino acids. The V gene lost 3 bases and the J gene lost 4 bases, with 16 bases spanning the gap. The CDR3 sequence: CASSFGDRRAYNSPLHF. For the CDR3, the DNA is TGTGCCAGCAGTTTTGGGGACCGGCGTGCGTATAATTCACCCCTCCACTTT.

Ten or more counts support this clone. The rearrangement joins TRBV7-3 to TRBJ2-7, with D possibly matching TRBD2 (6 bases). Germline CDR1 SGHTA, CDR2 FQGTGA. The ends were cut back, 3 bases at V and 0 bases at J, with 12 bases in the middle. The CDR3 runs 15 residues. The CDR3 is CASSFRDGSSYEQYF. The CDR3, as DNA: TGTGCCAGCAGCTTCCGGGACGGGAGCTCCTACGAGCAGTACTTC.

The sample holds many counts of this clone. The sample holds other DNA sequences that translate to the same CDR3. V and J are TRBV13 and TRBJ2-3; TRBD1 might be the D (6 bases). CDR1 and CDR2 (germline): PRHDT, FYEKMQ (reference sequence). The CDR3 runs to 13 residues. Trimming stripped 6 bases from V and 4 bases from J, with 11 bases between. The chain's CDR3 is CASRQTGADTQYF. The CDR3 DNA follows: TGTGCCAGCAGACAGACAGGTGCAGATACGCAGTATTTT.

This clone was counted many times. This rearrangement joins TRBV29-1 to TRBJ1-4, with 7 bases aligning to TRBD1. V gave up 5 bases and J gave up 3 bases; unmatched junction bases: 0. CDR3 length: 12 residues. Germline V CDR1 and CDR2: SQVTM, ANQGSEA. The CDR3 loop reads CSVTGANEKLFF. CDR3 sequence (DNA): TGCAGCGTTACAGGGGCTAATGAAAAACTGTTTTTT.

This clone came up many times. The chain joins TRBV13 to TRBJ1-3; the D is unclear. V was trimmed by 11 bases and J by 0 bases, leaving 14 bases between them. The germline CDR1 and CDR2 sequences are PRHDT and FYEKMQ (reference sequence). The CDR3 runs 14 residues. CDR3 DNA sequence: TGTGCCTCCGGACGGGTTTCCTCTGGAAACACCATATATTTT. It yields the protein CASGRVSSGNTIYF.

This clone was seen at least ten times. V usage is TRBV30 and J usage is TRBJ1-4; 10 nucleotides agree with TRBD1. Germline-derived CDR1 and CDR2 are GTSNPN and SVGIG (reference sequence). This CDR3 region has 14 residues. Losses at the gene ends were 5 bases for V and 7 bases for J; bases not matched to a gene: 7. The CDR3 DNA is TGTGCCTGGGCCGACGACAGGGGGCCTGAAAAACTGTTTTTT. It encodes CAWADDRGPEKLFF.

This clone was observed many times. The chain combines TRBV7-9 with TRBJ2-3; 10 bases line up with TRBD2. V lost 5 bases, J lost 6 bases, and 17 bases stayed unmatched. The CDR3 covers 18 residues. Germline V gives CDR1 SEHNR, CDR2 FQNEAQ (reference sequence). The CDR3 coding sequence is TGTGCCAGCAGCCCCCCTAGCGGGAGAATCAGGGGGGGGGATACGCAGTATTTT. The encoded protein is CASSPPSGRIRGGDTQYF.

The table lists this clone with many counts. This CDR3 is also generated by other DNA sequences in the sample. V usage is TRBV2 and J usage is TRBJ2-1, with TRBD1 matching over 9 bases. The CDR3 has 15 residues. CDR1 is SNHLY and CDR2 is FYNNEI in the germline V gene. The V and J ends lost 6 bases and 6 bases, in that order; junction bases with no gene match: 9. Here the CDR3 reads CASRRDRGAANEQFF. The CDR3 DNA follows: TGTGCCAGCAGACGCGACAGGGGGGCGGCCAATGAGCAGTTCTTC.

A few counts support this clone. Other DNA sequences in the sample encode the same CDR3. The CDR3 DNA reads as TGTGCCAGCAAGACGTTAGGTCCCGGAGCCAACGTCCTGACTTTC. Its protein product is CASKTLGPGANVLTF. The J gene is TRBJ2-6, the V gene TRBV6-1; D is undetermined. V was clipped by 7 bases and J by 7 bases, with 17 bases between them. Germline CDR1 is MNHNS and CDR2 is SASEGT. The CDR3 sequence is 15 residues long.

This clone came up many times. The V and J genes are TRBV20-1 and TRBJ2-3; 8 bases line up with TRBD2. The CDR3 sequence is 19 residues long. Germline lookup yields CDR1 DFQATT and CDR2 SNEGSKA (reference sequence). The trim removed 3 bases at V and 0 bases at J, leaving 17 bases unmatched. The CDR3 sequence is CSASRLAPQIVSSTDTQYF. The CDR3 region has the DNA TGCAGTGCTAGTAGACTAGCGCCGCAGATAGTTTCTAGCACAGATACGCAGTATTTT.

This clone was seen a few times. One end of the junction fails to match germline, which may point to a read error. This sample includes further DNA sequences coding for the same CDR3. This chain uses TRBV28 with TRBJ2-2, with 11 bases fitting TRBD2. This CDR3 is built from 18 residues. The V gene's germline CDR1 is MDHEN and CDR2 SYDVKM. CDR3 in amino acids: CASSVPGLAETNTGELFF. The CDR3 nucleotides are TGTGCCAGTAGTGTCCCGGGACTAGCGGAAACGAACACCGGGGAGCTGTTCTTT.

The chain couples TRBV11-2 to TRBJ2-7; a weak D match, TRBD1 (6 bases). V dropped 5 bases and J dropped 6 bases, with 14 bases sitting between them. Germline V gene data show CDR1 as SGHAT and CDR2 as FQNNGV. This CDR3 has 13 residues. DNA of the CDR3: TGTGCCAGCAGCCCCACACAGGGAAGCGAGCAGTACTTC. Translation gives CASSPTQGSEQYF.